Listed here are 19 T cell receptor beta chains from one sample, sequenced in a study of T-cell reconstitution after alpha-beta-depleted transplantation in children. Unique molecular identifiers were built into the TCRbeta library. TCRdb called the PCR reads again in MiXCR, with one record for every CDR3 protein. The data hold 640,000 or so distinct CDR3 sequences, with approximately 15% observed a single time. Sequenced here: PBMCs from the stem cell graft donor, sampled from the stem cell graft. The receptor source for this set is a human donor who donated a stem cell graft to a child with acute myeloid leukemia.

This clonotype was seen repeatedly, ten times or more. The V call is TRBV5-1, the J call TRBJ2-1; weak D call: TRBD1 (6 bases). This CDR3 contains 11 residues. Germline CDR1 is SGHRS and CDR2 is YFSETQ. V lost 2 bases and J 13 bases, leaving 10 bases between the germline ends. The CDR3 bases are TGCGCCAGCAGCTTCCGGGACACTCAGTTCTTC. Protein sequence: CASSFRDTQFF.

Ten or more counts support this clonotype. The V gene is TRBV7-2, the J gene TRBJ1-5; no clear D. Germline values: CDR1 SGHTA, CDR2 FQGNSA. The germline V and J ends were trimmed by 4 bases and 10 bases, with 11 bases remaining between them. The CDR3 has 12 residues. The CDR3: CASSYAMPPQHF. CDR3 bases: TGTGCCAGCAGCTACGCGATGCCACCCCAGCATTTT.

This clonotype has a handful of counts. The chain recombines TRBV4-3 with TRBJ1-2; D remains ambiguous. Looked up from germline, CDR1 is LGHNA and CDR2 is YSLEER. Trimming removed 0 bases at V and 2 bases at J, with 13 bases between. The length of the CDR3 is 16 residues. The CDR3 loop is CASSQDHGSSNYGYTF. For the CDR3, the DNA is TGCGCCAGCAGCCAAGATCACGGATCTTCCAACTATGGCTACACCTTC.

This clonotype occurred many times. The CDR3 sequence: CASSHGQSSYNEQFF. The CDR3 nucleotides are TGTGCCAGCAGCCACGGACAGAGCTCCTACAATGAGCAGTTCTTC. This chain uses TRBV5-5 with TRBJ2-1; possibly TRBD1 for D (6 bases). V was trimmed by 4 bases and J by 0 bases, leaving 11 bases between them. Germline CDR1 is SGHKS and CDR2 is YYEKEE (reference sequence). CDR3 length: 15 amino acids.

The chain links TRBV24-1 to TRBJ2-3; the match to TRBD2 covers 7 bases. J gave up 5 bases and V 3 bases, and 10 bases lay outside the gene matches. CDR1 is KGHDR, CDR2 SFDVKD, per germline. CDR3 length equals 16 residues. The CDR3 is CATSDPSGALEDTQYF. CDR3 DNA sequence: TGTGCCACCAGTGATCCCAGCGGGGCCCTGGAAGATACGCAGTATTTT.

This clonotype occurred many times. The CDR3 loop reads CASSLSGGFSTDTQYF. DNA of the CDR3: TGTGCCAGCAGCCTCAGCGGGGGGTTCAGCACAGATACGCAGTATTTT. The rearrangement links TRBV7-3 to TRBJ2-3, with 9 bases that match TRBD2. The junction had 6 bases not matched to a gene; V was cut back by 5 bases and J by 0 bases. Germline loops: CDR1 SGHTA, CDR2 FQGTGA. The length of the CDR3 is 16 residues.

V usage is TRBV9 and J usage is TRBJ2-2, with a possible D match to TRBD2 (6 bases). This CDR3 contains 17 residues. Germline V lookup: CDR1 SGDLS, CDR2 YYNGEE. V lost 6 bases to trimming and J lost 4 bases, with 22 bases between them. This chain's CDR3 is CASTGSSTGLLTGELFF. In DNA form, the CDR3 reads TGTGCCAGCACCGGCTCCTCTACGGGACTCCTCACCGGGGAGCTGTTTTTT.

This clonotype was seen only a few times. This sequence joins TRBV20-1 and TRBJ1-6; perhaps TRBD1 as D (6 bases). Germline loops: CDR1 DFQATT, CDR2 SNEGSKA (reference sequence). The CDR3 loop spans 15 amino acids. V lost 6 bases and J 10 bases, leaving 22 bases between the germline ends. The CDR3 DNA sequence: TGCAGTGCGGTCCAGGGGTCCCCTTTAGAATCACCCCTCCACTTT. Protein: CSAVQGSPLESPLHF.

V usage is TRBV5-6 and J usage is TRBJ1-4; D call uncertain. The CDR3 sequence is 14 residues long. Germline-derived CDR1 and CDR2 are SGHDT and YYEEEE. V was pared by 1 base and J by 6 bases, with 10 bases between. CDR3 sequence: CASSLLDGDEKLFF. CDR3 DNA sequence: TGTGCCAGCAGCTTGCTAGATGGGGATGAAAAACTGTTTTTT. Based on the CDR3 plus reference TRBV5-6 and TRBJ1-4, the full variable domain is DAGVTQSPTHLIKTRGQQVTLRCSPKSGHDTVSWYQQALGQGPQFIFQYYEEEERQRGNFPDRFSGHQFPNYSSELNVNALLLGDSALYLCASSLLDGDEKLFFGSGTQLSVL.

This clonotype was recorded a few times. The chain employs TRBV27 and TRBJ1-5, with D possibly matching TRBD1 (6 bases). Trimming pared 5 bases from V and 6 bases from J, leaving 17 bases between. The CDR3 runs 15 residues. Germline values: CDR1 MNHEY, CDR2 SMNVEV (reference sequence). The CDR3 reads CASSPGAGLGQPQHF. The CDR3 DNA follows: TGTGCCAGCAGTCCAGGGGCGGGGCTAGGTCAGCCCCAGCATTTT.

The J gene is TRBJ2-7, the V gene TRBV7-2, with D tentatively TRBD1 (5 bases). The length of the CDR3 is 15 residues. CDR1 is SGHTA and CDR2 is FQGNSA in the germline V gene. V lost 5 bases and J 0 bases, leaving 14 bases between the germline ends. CDR3: CASSIDSASSYEQYF. DNA for the CDR3: TGTGCCAGCAGCATCGACAGTGCGAGCTCCTACGAGCAGTACTTC.

V gene TRBV11-2 combines with J gene TRBJ1-1; no definite D call. The CDR3 is 12 amino acids. Looked up from germline, CDR1 is SGHAT and CDR2 is FQNNGV. Trimming took 6 bases from V and 10 from J, leaving 15 bases between them. The CDR3 nucleotides read TGTGCCAGCAGTATTCTGCGGGAGGGAGCTTTCTTT. As protein: CASSILREGAFF.

The V call is TRBV12-3 or TRBV12-4, the J call TRBJ2-1; D possibly corresponds to TRBD1 (5 bases). V lost 5 bases and J 7 bases, leaving 24 bases between the germline ends. The CDR3 runs 17 residues. DNA for the CDR3: TGTGCCAGCAGTCCGAACGTCAGGGATTGGGGTGAGAATGAGCAGTTCTTC. The encoded protein is CASSPNVRDWGENEQFF.

There are a few counts of this clonotype. V is TRBV5-1 and J is TRBJ2-3; 11 bases map to TRBD2. CDR1 is SGHRS and CDR2 is YFSETQ in the germline V gene. The V gene end was trimmed by 3 bases and the J gene end by 5 bases; junction bases not matched to a gene: 14. The CDR3 runs 18 residues. The DNA of the CDR3 is TGCGCCAGCAGCTCCGGGACTAGCGGTCTACGAGTAGGAGATACGCAGTATTTT. Protein product: CASSSGTSGLRVGDTQYF.

J is TRBJ2-1 and V is TRBV7-9; TRBD2 agrees at 8 bases. The germline CDR1 and CDR2 sequences are SEHNR and FQNEAQ (reference sequence). The CDR3 loop spans 15 amino acids. After removal of 3 bases from V and 7 bases from J, the junction contained 8 bases not matched to a gene. CDR3 residues: CASSFRTSGGNEQFF. CDR3 DNA: TGTGCCAGCAGCTTCCGCACCTCGGGAGGGAATGAGCAGTTCTTC.

The chain joins TRBV28 to TRBJ1-5; D gene ambiguous. This CDR3 is built from 14 residues. Trimming took 3 bases from V and 5 from J, leaving 11 bases between them. Germline V gene lookup returns CDR1 MDHEN and CDR2 SYDVKM. CDR3 region: CASSLVNRDQPQHF. In nucleotides, the CDR3 is TGTGCCAGCAGTTTGGTGAATAGGGATCAGCCCCAGCATTTT. Full variable domain (outside the CDR3, taken from reference TRBV28 and TRBJ1-5): DVKVTQSSRYLVKRTGEKVFLECVQDMDHENMFWYRQDPGLGLRLIYFSYDVKMKEKGDIPEGYSVSREKKERFSLILESASTNQTSMYLCASSLVNRDQPQHFGDGTRLSIL.

A word on this clonotype: A read error may be the cause here, since a much bigger clone is one base away. The chain couples TRBV20-1 to TRBJ2-1; D not certain. The length of the CDR3 is 15 residues. Germline CDR1 and CDR2: DFQATT and SNEGSKA (reference sequence). CDR3 DNA sequence: TGCAGTGCTAGAGGCGGCCCCCGCTCCTACAATGACCAGTTCTTC. Translated, it gives CSARGGPRSYNDQFF.

In its sample, this clonotype was seen a few times. The V gene is TRBV7-2, the J gene TRBJ2-7; 9 positions match TRBD1. J was trimmed by 5 bases and V by 0 bases; bases with no gene match: 5. Germline CDR1 is SGHTA and CDR2 is FQGNSA. There are 15 residues in the CDR3. The CDR3 region is CASSLATGQGDEQYF. CDR3 coding DNA: TGTGCCAGCAGCTTAGCCACGGGACAGGGAGACGAGCAGTACTTC.

This clonotype was counted between two and nine times. J is TRBJ1-1 and V is TRBV20-1; tentatively, D is TRBD1 (6 bases). This CDR3 region has 13 residues. Germline values: CDR1 DFQATT, CDR2 SNEGSKA (reference sequence). Trimming took off 6 bases at V and 3 bases at J, with 14 bases between the two ends. CDR3 amino acids: CSARQESDTEAFF. The CDR3 DNA is TGCAGTGCCCGACAGGAAAGCGACACTGAAGCTTTCTTT.